A selection of T cell receptor beta chains follows, all from one sample in a study of blood T cell repertoires in COVID-19. Assay: immunoSEQ multiplex PCR; the TCRdb copy retains only in-frame clones and omits some. In the table there are about 120,000 clones, 85% of which are singletons. Specimen: peripheral blood. The receptors come from a human donor in a cohort sampled during active COVID-19. The CDR3 runs from the conserved cysteine through the conserved F or W. The order of the fields is D gene, V gene, clone size, J gene, CDR3 DNA, CDR3 protein. D genes are given only for firm matches. Clone size, where shown, is once, few, many, or a class for clones that have expanded.

D gene: -; V gene: TRBV28; clone size: -; J gene: TRBJ1-6; CDR3 DNA: TGTGCCAGCACCCTGACAACTTATAATTCACCCCTCCACTTT; CDR3 protein: CASTLTTYNSPLHF
D gene: -; V gene: TRBV19; clone size: -; J gene: TRBJ1-2; CDR3 DNA: TGTGCCAGTAGTATCCAGGGGAACTATGGCTACACCTTC; CDR3 protein: CASSIQGNYGYTF
D gene: -; V gene: TRBV4-2; clone size: -; J gene: TRBJ2-7; CDR3 DNA: TGTGCCAGCAGCCAAGAGGTTTCTAGGATCTGGTCATACGAGCAGTACTTC; CDR3 protein: CASSQEVSRIWSYEQYF
D gene: TRBD1; V gene: TRBV11-3; clone size: -; J gene: TRBJ1-1; CDR3 DNA: TGTGCCAGCAGCTCAGGACAGGGCAGTGAAGCTTTCTTT; CDR3 protein: CASSSGQGSEAFF
D gene: -; V gene: TRBV9; clone size: -; J gene: TRBJ2-3; CDR3 DNA: TGTGCCAGCAGCGCACCACAGGGTCCGGATACGCAGTATTTT; CDR3 protein: CASSAPQGPDTQYF
D gene: TRBD2; V gene: TRBV7-2; clone size: -; J gene: TRBJ2-1; CDR3 DNA: TGTGCCAGCAGCTTTGCTAGCGGGGGGGCCTCGGGGTACAATGAGCAGTTCTTC; CDR3 protein: CASSFASGGASGYNEQFF
D gene: -; V gene: TRBV6-5; clone size: -; J gene: TRBJ2-2; CDR3 DNA: TGTGCCAGCCAGGCCTTGTTTTACACCGGGGAGCTGTTTTTT; CDR3 protein: CASQALFYTGELFF
D gene: TRBD1; V gene: TRBV20-1; clone size: -; J gene: TRBJ1-1; CDR3 DNA: TGCAGTGCTAGTCGGACAGGGGGTTTAAGGACTGAAGCTTTCTTT; CDR3 protein: CSASRTGGLRTEAFF
D gene: -; V gene: TRBV2; clone size: -; J gene: TRBJ1-4; CDR3 DNA: TGTGCCAGCAGGAGGGGGACCAACGCACGTGAAAAACTGTTTTTT; CDR3 protein: CASRRGTNAREKLFF
D gene: TRBD2; V gene: TRBV30; clone size: -; J gene: TRBJ2-7; CDR3 DNA: TGTGCCTGGAGTATCGGCGGGGGGGCCTACGAGCAGTACTTC; CDR3 protein: CAWSIGGGAYEQYF
D gene: TRBD1; V gene: TRBV28; clone size: few; J gene: TRBJ2-7; CDR3 DNA: TGTGCCAGCAGCCGACCGCGGACAGGCACCTACGAGCAGTACTTC; CDR3 protein: CASSRPRTGTYEQYF
D gene: TRBD1; V gene: TRBV5-4; clone size: -; J gene: TRBJ2-7; CDR3 DNA: TGTGCCAGCAGCCTGGACAGGGCCCTCTCCTACGAGCAGTACTTC; CDR3 protein: CASSLDRALSYEQYF
D gene: -; V gene: TRBV7-3; clone size: -; J gene: TRBJ1-1; CDR3 DNA: TGTGCCAGCAGCTCCCGAGAGGAAGCTTTCTTT; CDR3 protein: CASSSREEAFF
D gene: -; V gene: TRBV28; clone size: -; J gene: TRBJ1-2; CDR3 DNA: TGTGCCAGCAGTGATACAGGGTGGGTCTATGGCTACACCTTC; CDR3 protein: CASSDTGWVYGYTF